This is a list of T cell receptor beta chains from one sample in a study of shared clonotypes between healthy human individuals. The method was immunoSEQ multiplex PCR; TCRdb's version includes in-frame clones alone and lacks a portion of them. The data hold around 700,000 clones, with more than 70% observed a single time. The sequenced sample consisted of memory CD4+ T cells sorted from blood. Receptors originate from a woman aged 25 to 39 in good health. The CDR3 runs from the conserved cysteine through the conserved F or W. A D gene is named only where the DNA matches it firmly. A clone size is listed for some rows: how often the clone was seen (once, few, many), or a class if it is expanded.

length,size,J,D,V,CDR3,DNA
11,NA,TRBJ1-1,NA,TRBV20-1,CSALSNTEAFF,TGCAGTGCTCTATCGAACACTGAAGCTTTCTTT
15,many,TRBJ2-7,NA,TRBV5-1,CASSLPASGTYEQYF,TGCGCCAGCAGCTTGCCTGCCTCAGGGACCTACGAGCAGTACTTC
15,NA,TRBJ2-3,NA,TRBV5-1,CASSLVVQSTDTQYF,TGCGCCAGCAGCTTGGTGGTCCAGTCGACAGATACGCAGTATTTT
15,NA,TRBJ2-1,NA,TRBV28,CASSPTGGVRDEQFF,TGTGCCAGCAGTCCCACTGGGGGAGTGAGGGATGAGCAGTTCTTC
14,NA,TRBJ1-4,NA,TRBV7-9,CASSLGAENEKLFF,TGTGCCAGCAGCTTAGGGGCAGAGAATGAAAAACTGTTTTTT
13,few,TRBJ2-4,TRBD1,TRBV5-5,CASSLGTGEIQYF,TGTGCCAGCAGCTTGGGGACAGGGGAAATTCAGTACTTC
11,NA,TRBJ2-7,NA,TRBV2,CASSASYEQYF,TGTGCCAGCAGCGCCTCCTACGAGCAGTACTTC
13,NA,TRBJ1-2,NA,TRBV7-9,CASSLAEGYGYTF,TGTGCCAGCAGCTTAGCGGAGGGTTATGGCTACACCTTC
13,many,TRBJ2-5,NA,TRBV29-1,CSVERSSAETQYF,TGCAGCGTTGAACGGTCTAGCGCAGAGACCCAGTACTTC
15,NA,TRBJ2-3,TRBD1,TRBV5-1,CASSLRTGITDTQYF,TGCGCCAGCAGCCTCCGGACAGGAATCACAGATACGCAGTATTTT
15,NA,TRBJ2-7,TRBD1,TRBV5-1,CASSDRTGTGFQQYF,TGCGCCAGCAGCGATCGGACCGGGACAGGGTTTCAGCAGTACTTC
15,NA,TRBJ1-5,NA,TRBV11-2,CASSLGGGGAGPQHF,TGTGCCAGCAGCTTAGGAGGGGGTGGGGCCGGGCCCCAGCATTTT
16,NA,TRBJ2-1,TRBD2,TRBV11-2,CASSYTSGATYNEQFF,TGTGCCAGCAGCTACACTAGCGGGGCTACCTACAATGAGCAGTTCTTC
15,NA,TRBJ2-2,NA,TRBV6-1,CASRAGRAGAGELFF,TGTGCCAGCAGGGCCGGCCGGGCAGGGGCCGGGGAGCTGTTTTTT
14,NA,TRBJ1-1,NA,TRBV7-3,CASSLTVKGTEAFF,TGTGCCAGCAGCTTAACGGTAAAGGGGACTGAAGCTTTCTTT
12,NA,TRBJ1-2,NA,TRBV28,CASSGTTYGYTF,TGTGCCAGCAGTGGGACAACCTATGGCTACACCTTC
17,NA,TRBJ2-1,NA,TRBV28,CASSSQSLPPALNEQFF,TGTGCCAGCAGTTCCCAATCCCTACCCCCAGCGCTCAATGAGCAGTTCTTC
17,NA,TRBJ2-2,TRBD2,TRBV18,CASSPLGLAANTGELFF,TGTGCCAGCTCACCATTGGGGCTAGCGGCGAACACCGGGGAGCTGTTTTTT
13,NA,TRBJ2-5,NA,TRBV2,CASSGWEQETQYF,TGTGCCAGCAGTGGGTGGGAGCAAGAGACCCAGTACTTC
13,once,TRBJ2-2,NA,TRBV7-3,CASSRGVSGELFF,TGTGCCAGCAGCCGAGGCGTGTCCGGGGAGCTGTTTTTT
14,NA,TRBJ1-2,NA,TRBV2,CASSERGSNYGYTF,TGTGCCAGCAGTGAGCGAGGGTCTAACTATGGCTACACCTTC
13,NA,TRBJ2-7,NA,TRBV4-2,CASSQPDSYEQYF,TGTGCCAGCAGCCAACCTGACAGCTACGAGCAGTACTTC
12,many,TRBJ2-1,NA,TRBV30,CAWKSPGYEQFF,TGTGCCTGGAAATCACCCGGATATGAGCAGTTCTTC
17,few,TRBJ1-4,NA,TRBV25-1,CASSDYGAWGVSEKLFF,TGTGCCAGCAGTGATTATGGCGCTTGGGGGGTGTCTGAAAAACTGTTTTTT
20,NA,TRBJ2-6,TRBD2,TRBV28,CASSSRRASGIRMGANVLTF,TGTGCCAGCAGTTCCCGGCGGGCTAGCGGGATAAGAATGGGGGCCAACGTCCTGACTTTC
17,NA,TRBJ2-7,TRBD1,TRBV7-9,CASSLGTGSFALYEQYF,TGTGCCAGCAGCTTGGGGACAGGGTCCTTCGCGCTCTACGAGCAGTACTTC
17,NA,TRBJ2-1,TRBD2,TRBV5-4,CASSLVGSGRAYNEQFF,TGTGCCAGCAGCCTGGTGGGAAGCGGGAGGGCCTACAATGAGCAGTTCTTC
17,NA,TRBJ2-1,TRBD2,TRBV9,CASSVGVEGGSFNEQFF,TGTGCCAGCAGCGTAGGAGTGGAGGGAGGGAGTTTCAATGAGCAGTTCTTC
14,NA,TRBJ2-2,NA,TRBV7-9,CASSLAGTTGELFF,TGTGCCAGCAGCTTGGCAGGTACCACCGGGGAGCTGTTTTTT
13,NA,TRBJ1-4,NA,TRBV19,CARILATNEKLFF,TGTGCCAGGATCCTGGCAACTAATGAAAAACTGTTTTTT
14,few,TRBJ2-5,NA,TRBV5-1,CASRAGSTQETQYF,TGCGCCAGCAGGGCGGGGTCGACACAAGAGACCCAGTACTTC
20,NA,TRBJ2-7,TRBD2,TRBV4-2,CASSQDRRLAGGGSLREQYF,TGTGCCAGCAGCCAAGATAGGAGACTAGCGGGAGGGGGCTCGTTGCGGGAGCAGTACTTC
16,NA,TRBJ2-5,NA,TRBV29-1,CSVEEGLFQGQETQYF,TGCAGCGTTGAAGAGGGGTTGTTTCAGGGGCAAGAGACCCAGTACTTC
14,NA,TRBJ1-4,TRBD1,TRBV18,CASSPDRGQEKLFF,TGTGCCAGCTCACCGGACAGGGGGCAGGAAAAACTGTTTTTT
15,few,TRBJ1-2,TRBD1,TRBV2,CASEAGTGGSDGYTF,TGTGCCAGCGAAGCCGGGACAGGGGGTTCGGATGGCTACACCTTC
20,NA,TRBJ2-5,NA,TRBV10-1,CASSELREARDTTSRETQYF,TGCGCCAGCAGTGAGTTACGGGAAGCTCGGGACACCACCTCGAGAGAGACCCAGTACTTC
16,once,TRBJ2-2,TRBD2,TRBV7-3,CASSLRAGVSTGELFF,TGTGCCAGCAGCTTAAGGGCGGGAGTTAGCACCGGGGAGCTGTTTTTT
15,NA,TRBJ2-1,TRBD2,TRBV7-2,CASSSLAGVGNEQFF,TGTGCCAGCAGCTCCCTAGCGGGAGTTGGCAATGAGCAGTTCTTC
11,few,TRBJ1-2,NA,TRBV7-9,CASGGDYGYTF,TGTGCCAGCGGCGGGGACTATGGCTACACCTTC
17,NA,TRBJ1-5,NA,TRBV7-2,CASSQDDIAERNQPQHF,TGTGCCAGCAGCCAAGATGATATCGCGGAACGCAATCAGCCCCAGCATTTT
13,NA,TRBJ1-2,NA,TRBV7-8,CASSSRGSYGYTF,TGTGCCAGCAGCTCGCGAGGGAGCTATGGCTACACCTTC
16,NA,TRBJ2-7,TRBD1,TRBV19,CASSTGGARRSYEQYF,TGTGCCAGTAGTACAGGGGGAGCCCGAAGGTCCTACGAGCAGTACTTC
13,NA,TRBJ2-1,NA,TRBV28,CASSSYTSREQFF,TGTGCCAGCAGTTCATATACTAGCCGTGAGCAGTTCTTC
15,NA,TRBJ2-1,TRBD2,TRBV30,CAWSLTSGGYNEQFF,TGTGCCTGGAGCCTCACTAGCGGTGGGTACAATGAGCAGTTCTTC
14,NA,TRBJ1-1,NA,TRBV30,CAWRSQGLNTEAFF,TGTGCCTGGAGGTCACAGGGATTGAACACTGAAGCTTTCTTT
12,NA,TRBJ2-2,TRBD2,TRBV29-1,CSAGTSGRELFF,TGCAGCGCAGGGACTAGCGGGAGGGAGCTGTTTTTT
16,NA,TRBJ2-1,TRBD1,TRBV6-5,CASSSPRTDRGQEQFF,TGTGCCAGCAGTTCCCCCAGGACAGACAGGGGGCAAGAGCAGTTCTTC
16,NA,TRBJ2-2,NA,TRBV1,CTSSQDGRPNTGELFF,TGCACCAGCAGCCAAGACGGGAGGCCGAACACCGGGGAGCTGTTTTTT
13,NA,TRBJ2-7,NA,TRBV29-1,CSVETRGGNEQYF,TGCAGCGTTGAGACCAGGGGCGGCAACGAGCAGTACTTC
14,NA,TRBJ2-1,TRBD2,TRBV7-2,CASSLAGGWNEQFF,TGTGCCAGCAGCTTAGCGGGAGGGTGGAATGAGCAGTTCTTC
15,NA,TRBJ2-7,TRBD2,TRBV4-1,CASSQVRTSGYEQYF,TGCGCCAGCAGCCAAGTAAGAACTAGCGGATACGAGCAGTACTTC
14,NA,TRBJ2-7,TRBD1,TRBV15,CATSLGTEPYEQYF,TGTGCCACCAGCCTAGGGACAGAACCCTACGAGCAGTACTTC
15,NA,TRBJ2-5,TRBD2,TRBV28,CASSSIAGRQETQYF,TGTGCCAGCAGTTCTATAGCGGGGAGGCAAGAGACCCAGTACTTC